The 3 T cell receptor beta chains below come from one sample, sequenced in a study of Graves' ophthalmopathy and Graves' hyperthyroidism. Amplification from RNA transcripts yielded the TCR beta CDR3 regions. First-round RT-PCR used HTBI primers; second-round multiplex PCR followed. MiXCR was run by TCRdb on the multiplex PCR reads, yielding one entry per CDR3 protein. The sample contains roughly 160,000 distinct CDR3 sequences, around 40% of which appear only once. Specimen: peripheral blood. The receptors were gathered from a young man with Graves' ophthalmopathy.

This clonotype is a singleton in its sample. The genes are TRBV2 and TRBJ1-2, with TRBD1 identical over 12 bases. Germline V gene sequence: CDR1 SNHLY, CDR2 FYNNEI. Trimming cost V 10 bases and J 6 bases; bases outside gene matches: 9. The CDR3 is 14 residues long. In nucleotides, the CDR3 is TGTGCCATGGCCGGGACAGGGGGCGGAGATGGCTACACCTTC. Its translation: CAMAGTGGGDGYTF.

V gene TRBV11-2 combines with J gene TRBJ2-2; TRBD1 aligns across 9 bases. Per germline, CDR1 SGHAT and CDR2 FQNNGV. Trimming took 6 bases from V and 4 from J; bases not matched to a gene: 15. CDR3 size: 18 residues. The CDR3 coding sequence is TGTGCCAGCAGAACAACAGGGGGCTTGGTTCGGAGCACCGGGGAGCTGTTTTTT. Translating it yields CASRTTGGLVRSTGELFF.

This clonotype was found many times. The chain uses TRBV12-3 or TRBV12-4 and TRBJ2-5; D may be TRBD2 (8 bases). The CDR3 consists of 13 residues. Trimming cost V 7 bases and J 5 bases, with 14 bases left between them. The CDR3 nucleotides are TGTGCCAGCACCATAGCGGGACAGGAGACCCAGTACTTC. Translating it yields CASTIAGQETQYF.